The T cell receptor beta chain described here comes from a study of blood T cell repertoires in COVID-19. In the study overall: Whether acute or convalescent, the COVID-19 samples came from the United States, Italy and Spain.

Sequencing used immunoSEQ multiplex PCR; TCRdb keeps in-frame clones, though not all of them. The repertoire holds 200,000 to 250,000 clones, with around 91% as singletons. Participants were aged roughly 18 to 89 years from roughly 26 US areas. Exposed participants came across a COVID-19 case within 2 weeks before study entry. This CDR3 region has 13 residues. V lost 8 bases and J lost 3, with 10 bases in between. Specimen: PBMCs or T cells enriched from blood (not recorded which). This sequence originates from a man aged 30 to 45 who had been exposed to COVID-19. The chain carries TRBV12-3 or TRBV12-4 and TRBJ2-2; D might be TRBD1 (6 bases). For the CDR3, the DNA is TGTGCCAGCCGACGACAGGACACCGGGGAGCTGTTTTTT. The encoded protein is CASRRQDTGELFF.